This T cell receptor beta chain was recovered during a study of blood T cell repertoires in COVID-19. Whole-study context: Some COVID-19 samples were acute and others convalescent; all came from the United States, Italy and Spain. T cells, B-cell-depleted T cells, or PBMCs provided the cDNA or gDNA that served as material.

Germline values: CDR1 MNHEY, CDR2 SVGAGI. V was pared by 3 bases and J by 3 bases, with 5 bases of the junction left unmatched. This CDR3 spans 15 amino acids. Clones were sequenced by immunoSEQ multiplex PCR, and TCRdb holds only the in-frame ones, with some missing. The repertoire includes about 100,000 clones, about 77% of them detected once, and under 35% sits in the top ten. Sequenced input: peripheral blood. The chain carries TRBV6-5 and TRBJ2-3; 8 bases map to TRBD1. This receptor was identified in a man aged 65 to 79 with active or convalescent COVID-19. CDR3 amino acids: CASSYGQGGTDTQYF. The DNA for the CDR3 is TGTGCCAGCAGTTATGGACAGGGCGGAACAGATACGCAGTATTTT.